The rows below give T cell receptor beta chains drawn from one sample of a study of T cells in Graves' hyperthyroidism and ophthalmopathy. MiXCR, run by TCRdb on the multiplex PCR reads, gives a single entry per CDR3 protein. This sample has fewer than 700,000 distinct CDR3 sequences, with 16% found just once. Input material: blood. Source of these receptors: a woman aged 30 to 39 with Graves' hyperthyroidism. Both conserved end residues are part of each CDR3. The D gene is left open where the match is weak. Size is stated for part of the rows, as once, few or many counts, or as a class when the clone is expanded.

CDR3 protein | CDR3 DNA | J gene | D gene | V gene | clone size
CSVAGTTMGETQYF | TGCAGCGTGGCCGGGACAACGATGGGAGAGACCCAGTACTTC | TRBJ2-5 | NA | TRBV29-1 | NA
CASSLIQGYEQYF | TGTGCCAGCAGTCTAATACAGGGGTACGAGCAGTACTTC | TRBJ2-7 | TRBD1 | TRBV12-3/TRBV12-4 | many
CAAGGTGGTGELFF | TGTGCCGCCGGGGGGACAGGGGGGACCGGGGAGCTGTTTTTT | TRBJ2-2 | TRBD1 | TRBV24-1 | NA
CASRGVGATRADTQYF | TGCGCCAGCAGGGGGGTTGGCGCCACACGAGCAGATACGCAGTATTTT | TRBJ2-3 | NA | TRBV10-2 | few
CASSSRTANYGYTF | TGTGCCAGCAGTTCTCGGACGGCTAACTATGGCTACACCTTC | TRBJ1-2 | NA | TRBV27 | many
CSARARDRATNYGYTF | TGCAGTGCTAGAGCGCGGGACAGGGCCACTAACTATGGCTACACCTTC | TRBJ1-2 | TRBD1 | TRBV20-1 | many
CASSPQVGGSYEAFF | TGTGCCAGCAGCCCACAAGTAGGGGGATCTTATGAAGCTTTCTTT | TRBJ1-1 | NA | TRBV7-6 | many
CASRPPGGEAFF | TGTGCCAGCCGCCCCCCCGGGGGTGAAGCTTTCTTT | TRBJ1-1 | NA | TRBV6-1 | NA
CASSGGTQRGNEKLFF | TGTGCCAGCAGCGGGGGGACTCAGAGAGGAAATGAAAAACTGTTTTTT | TRBJ1-4 | NA | TRBV11-2 | NA
CASNAGAANTEAFF | TGTGCCAGCAACGCGGGGGCCGCGAACACTGAAGCTTTCTTT | TRBJ1-1 | NA | TRBV9 | NA
CASSSGIQFF | TGTGCCAGCAGCTCCGGGATCCAGTTCTTC | TRBJ2-1 | NA | TRBV28 | NA
CASSVQGAPETQYF | TGTGCCAGCAGCGTACAGGGGGCACCAGAGACCCAGTACTTC | TRBJ2-5 | TRBD1 | TRBV9 | many
CASTLAGSLYEQYF | TGTGCCAGCACCCTAGCGGGATCACTCTACGAGCAGTACTTC | TRBJ2-7 | TRBD2 | TRBV6-1 | many
CASSYFEEQYF | TGTGCCAGCAGTTACTTTGAGGAGCAGTACTTC | TRBJ2-7 | NA | TRBV6-5 | many
CATGRDLSYEQYF | TGTGCCACGGGGCGGGACCTCTCCTACGAGCAGTACTTC | TRBJ2-7 | NA | TRBV6-1 | many
CSARKRTGSVSGELFF | TGCAGTGCTCGAAAAAGGACAGGGAGCGTATCCGGGGAGCTGTTTTTT | TRBJ2-2 | TRBD1 | TRBV20-1 | NA
CASSQDKGLAGNNEQFF | TGTGCCAGCAGCCAAGATAAGGGCCTAGCGGGAAACAATGAGCAGTTCTTC | TRBJ2-1 | TRBD2 | TRBV14 | many
CASRKGQGAAEPQHF | TGTGCCAGCAGGAAGGGACAGGGGGCAGCGGAGCCCCAGCATTTT | TRBJ1-5 | TRBD1 | TRBV2 | many
CASSSSGYPNEKLFF | TGTGCCAGCAGCTCCTCAGGTTATCCTAATGAAAAACTGTTTTTT | TRBJ1-4 | NA | TRBV7-8 | NA
CSVEGRGTGGYYEQYF | TGCAGCGTGGAGGGGAGGGGGACAGGGGGTTACTACGAGCAGTACTTC | TRBJ2-7 | TRBD1 | TRBV29-1 | NA
CASSPSGGGSYGYTF | TGTGCCAGCAGCCCCAGTGGGGGGGGCTCCTATGGCTACACCTTC | TRBJ1-2 | NA | TRBV7-6 | many
CASSLGPPGVGASYEQYF | TGTGCCAGCAGCTTAGGACCCCCAGGGGTTGGCGCGTCCTACGAGCAGTACTTC | TRBJ2-7 | NA | TRBV7-6 | many
CASSPRSRFWEETQYF | TGTGCCAGCAGCCCAAGGTCTAGGTTCTGGGAAGAGACCCAGTACTTC | TRBJ2-5 | NA | TRBV27 | NA
CASSFRLAGSSYEQYF | TGTGCCAGCAGCTTCCGTCTAGCGGGGAGCTCCTACGAGCAGTACTTC | TRBJ2-7 | TRBD2 | TRBV7-2 | many
CASSKTSLTYNYGYTF | TGTGCCAGCAGTAAGACATCCCTGACCTATAACTATGGCTACACCTTC | TRBJ1-2 | NA | TRBV12-3/TRBV12-4 | many
CTSSLWVNTEAFF | TGTACCAGCAGCTTGTGGGTGAACACTGAAGCTTTCTTT | TRBJ1-1 | NA | TRBV7-9 | NA
CASSRTSGPGYQPQHF | TGTGCCAGCAGCCGCACATCAGGTCCAGGGTATCAGCCCCAGCATTTT | TRBJ1-5 | NA | TRBV3-1 | NA
CASSPRQGYYGYTF | TGTGCCAGCAGTCCCCGACAGGGGTACTATGGCTACACCTTC | TRBJ1-2 | TRBD1 | TRBV27 | NA
CASSHRTGIYEQYF | TGTGCCAGCAGCCATCGGACAGGGATCTACGAGCAGTACTTC | TRBJ2-7 | TRBD1 | TRBV3-1 | few
CSATSGSGSGNTGELFF | TGCAGTGCCACTAGCGGGAGCGGCTCGGGAAACACCGGGGAGCTGTTTTTT | TRBJ2-2 | TRBD2 | TRBV20-1 | NA
CASTGTSGEKLFF | TGTGCCAGCACGGGCACCTCGGGAGAAAAACTGTTTTTT | TRBJ1-4 | NA | TRBV3-1 | NA
CASSFGDGRGTQYF | TGTGCCAGCAGCTTCGGTGATGGTCGAGGTACGCAGTATTTT | TRBJ2-3 | NA | TRBV6-1 | many
CASSLQGISYRYTF | TGTGCCAGCAGCTTACAGGGGATTTCCTATCGCTACACCTTC | TRBJ1-2 | TRBD1 | TRBV5-5 | few